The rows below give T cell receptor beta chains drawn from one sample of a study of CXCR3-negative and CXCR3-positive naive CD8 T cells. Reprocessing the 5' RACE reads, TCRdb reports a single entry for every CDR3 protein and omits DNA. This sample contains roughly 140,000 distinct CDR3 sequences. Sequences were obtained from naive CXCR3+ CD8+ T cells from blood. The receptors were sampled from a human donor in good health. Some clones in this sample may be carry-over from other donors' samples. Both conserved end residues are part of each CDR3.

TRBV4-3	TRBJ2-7	CASSLGRGAYEQYF
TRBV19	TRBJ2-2	CASSRKGAGELFF
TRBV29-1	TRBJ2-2	CSVEDRIGLFF
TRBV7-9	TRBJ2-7	CASSPQGRTYEQYF
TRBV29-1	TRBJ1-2	CSVSLTENYGYTF
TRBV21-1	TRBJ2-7	CASSEETGPSYEQYF
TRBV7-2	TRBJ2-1	CASSTGTASYNEQFF
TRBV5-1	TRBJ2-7	CASSLEPEGGEQYF
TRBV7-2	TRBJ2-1	CASSHDGGPGNEQFF
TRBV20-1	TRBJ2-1	CSAYPLVLSGPRGNEQFF
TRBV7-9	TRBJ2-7	CASSLEGWEQYF
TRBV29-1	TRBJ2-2	CSVEPGTGELFF
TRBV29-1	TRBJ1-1	CSAMTGANTEAFF
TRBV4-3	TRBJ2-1	CASSQGVGEGGNEQFF
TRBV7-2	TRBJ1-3	CASSPHPGGNTIYF
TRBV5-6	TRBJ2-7	CASSYPSGQGTYEQYF
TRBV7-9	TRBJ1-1	CASSAALAPLEAFF
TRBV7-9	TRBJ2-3	CASSLALTGLVGDTDTQYF
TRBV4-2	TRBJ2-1	CASSHPSGGDYNEQFF
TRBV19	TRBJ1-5	CASSAGVGNQPQHF
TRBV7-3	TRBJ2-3	CASSLGLAGADTQYF
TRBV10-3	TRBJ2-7	CAISESSGDYEQYF
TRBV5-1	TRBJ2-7	CASSLGQESYEQYF
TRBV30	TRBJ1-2	CAWTLQGYYGYTF
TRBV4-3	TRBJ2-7	CASRQSRAGIYEQYF
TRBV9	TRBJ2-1	CASSVGGFEQFF
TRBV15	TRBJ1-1	CATSRDLMTTGEQAEAFF
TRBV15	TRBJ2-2	CATSRADTPNTGELFF
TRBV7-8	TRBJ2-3	CASSLVRLAESTDTQYF
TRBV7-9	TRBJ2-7	CASSSLAGGIYEQYF
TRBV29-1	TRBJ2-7	CSVDDNYEQYF
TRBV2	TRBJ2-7	CASRGLAGGPYEQYF
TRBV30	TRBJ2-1	CASRLPSYNEQFF
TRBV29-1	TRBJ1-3	CSVKGDGNTIYF
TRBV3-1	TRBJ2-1	CASSPPSGGEQFF
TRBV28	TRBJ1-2	CASSLDGFNYGYTF
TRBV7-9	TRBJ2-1	CASSLQGRGYNEQFF
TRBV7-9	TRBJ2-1	CASSPSLTGGSSYNEQFF